The TCR beta chain under discussion was sequenced for a study of CD8+CD57+ T cells in acquired aplastic anemia. Sequenced patients had shown CD8+CD57+ cell expansion by flow cytometry. CDR3 length equals 15 residues. Trimming stripped 6 bases from V and 0 bases from J, with 9 bases between. Profiling of TCR beta VDJ combinations and CDR3 sequences used genomic DNA as template. TCRdb reprocessed the reads via MiXCR and lists one record per CDR3 protein. Altogether 160,000 or so distinct CDR3 sequences are present, around 48% being singletons, with the ten largest covering about 3%. This clonotype was observed a single time.

Sequences were obtained from sorted CD4+, CD8+, or CD8+CD57+ T cells (not recorded which) from PBMCs. The receptor's source is a human donor with aplastic anemia. The chain recombines TRBV12-3 or TRBV12-4 with TRBJ1-6, with D uncertain. CDR3: CASSPTSSYNSPLHF. The CDR3 DNA follows: TGTGCCAGCAGCCCAACTAGCTCCTATAATTCACCCCTCCACTTT.